Each of the 10 T cell receptor beta chains below was sequenced from the same sample in a study of beta chain features in type 1 diabetes. Expressed TCRB transcripts were sequenced because the entire RNA isolate underwent reverse transcription. Using immunoSEQ multiplex PCR, the repertoire was profiled, and TCRdb retains in-frame clones only, with some absent. The sample includes under 450,000 clones, approximately 13% of them seen just once. The sample taken for sequencing was naive CD4+ T cells from blood. Source of these receptors: a man aged 25-45 years in good health.

The V call is TRBV4-3, the J call TRBJ2-5; 8 nucleotides align to TRBD1. The germline V gene encodes CDR1 LGHNA and CDR2 YSLEER. Trimming took 4 bases from V and 4 from J; bases not matched to a gene: 8. There are 15 residues in the CDR3. The CDR3 here is CASSRTIGTGETQYF. The CDR3 DNA reads as TGCGCCAGCAGCCGGACCATCGGGACAGGAGAGACCCAGTACTTC.

This chain connects TRBV2 to TRBJ2-6, with TRBD1 matching over 9 bases. This CDR3 comprises 19 residues. V shed 2 bases, J shed 4 bases, and the junction held 12 bases outside the gene matches. Germline CDR1 SNHLY, CDR2 FYNNEI. The CDR3 nucleotides read TGTGCCAGCAGTGAATTCCGGGACAGGGTTTTATCCGGGGCCAACGTCCTGACTTTC. Amino acids: CASSEFRDRVLSGANVLTF.

The chain joins TRBV4-1 to TRBJ2-1, with 9 bases fitting TRBD1. This CDR3 contains 15 residues. CDR1 and CDR2 (germline): MGHRA, YSYEKL. Trimming cost V 4 bases and J 10 bases; bases outside gene matches: 11. The CDR3 loop reads CASSLPPGQGREQFF. CDR3 coding DNA: TGCGCCAGCAGCCTCCCCCCCGGACAGGGGAGAGAGCAGTTCTTC.

This clone was observed a handful of times. The chain is built from TRBV9 and TRBJ2-1; TRBD2 aligns across 9 bases. The CDR3 is 16 residues long. Germline trimming cut 3 bases from V and 0 bases from J; bases unmatched to any gene: 4. CDR1 is SGDLS and CDR2 is YYNGEE in the germline V gene. DNA of the CDR3: TGTGCCAGCAGCGCAGAAGCGGGGGGCTCCTACAATGAGCAGTTCTTC. Protein product: CASSAEAGGSYNEQFF.

The rearrangement uses TRBV4-3 and TRBJ2-7; 8 bases fit TRBD1. The CDR3 has 15 residues. From germline, CDR1 is LGHNA and CDR2 YSLEER. After removal of 4 bases from V and 3 bases from J, the junction contained 8 bases not matched to a gene. CDR3 protein: CASSRGQGLLYEQYF. The CDR3 bases are TGCGCCAGCAGCCGTGGACAGGGCCTACTCTACGAGCAGTACTTC.

V usage is TRBV27 and J usage is TRBJ2-7; TRBD1 matches 9 bases. CDR3 length equals 13 residues. Germline V CDR1 and CDR2: MNHEY, SMNVEV (reference sequence). Unmatched junction bases numbered 7, after V lost 6 bases and J lost 7 bases. The CDR3 coding sequence is TGTGCCAGCAGCCCCGACAGGGGGAGTGAGCAGTACGTC. This codes for CASSPDRGSEQYV.

This clone was counted between two and nine times. This chain links TRBV27 with TRBJ1-6, with a possible D match to TRBD1 (5 bases). This CDR3 comprises 13 residues. The V gene lost 5 bases and the J gene lost 5 bases, with 7 bases spanning the gap. In germline, CDR1 is MNHEY, CDR2 SMNVEV (reference sequence). CDR3 nucleotide sequence: TGTGCCAGCAGTCAGGGAAATAATTCACCCCTCCACTTT. Its protein is CASSQGNNSPLHF.

This rearrangement joins TRBV6-6 to TRBJ2-7, with D possibly being TRBD2 (6 bases). The CDR3 extends over 15 amino acids. Germline V lookup: CDR1 MNHNY, CDR2 SVGAGI (reference sequence). The germline V and J ends were trimmed by 2 bases and 4 bases, with 15 bases remaining between them. DNA of the CDR3: TGTGCCAGCAGTTACCGTGCGGGGAGCGGGTACGAGCAGTACGTC. Protein: CASSYRAGSGYEQYV.

The chain links TRBV7-9 to TRBJ2-1; TRBD2 agrees at 11 bases. The CDR3 contains 15 residues. Germline CDR1 SEHNR, CDR2 FQNEAQ (reference sequence). V gave up 5 bases and J gave up 5 bases; unmatched junction bases: 5. For the CDR3, the DNA is TGTGCCAGCAGCCCTCGACTAGCGGGGAACAATGAGCAGTTCTTC. It yields the protein CASSPRLAGNNEQFF.

This clone was observed a handful of times. The chain employs TRBV10-3 and TRBJ1-2; D perhaps matches TRBD1 (6 bases). This CDR3 has 14 amino acids. The ends were cut back, 10 bases at V and 2 bases at J, with 17 bases in the middle. Germline-derived CDR1 and CDR2 are ENHRY and SYGVKD. Written as DNA, the CDR3 is TGTGCCACCCAAGGATGGGGGCCAAACTATGGCTACACCTTC. Translating it yields CATQGWGPNYGYTF.